This T cell receptor beta chain was profiled in a study of shared clonotypes between healthy human individuals. Study summary: Each donor's CD4 naive and CD4 memory cells filled three plates apiece, CD8 naive two, and CD8 memory one.

The CDR3 sequence is 16 residues long. CDR1 is SGHRS, CDR2 YFSETQ, per germline. V lost 0 bases and J lost 0, with 12 bases in between. Some clones are missing from TCRdb's copy, which holds only in-frame ones; the method was immunoSEQ multiplex PCR. The sample has 2 million to 2.5 million clones; roughly 95% are singletons. The study's findings and limits: Sampling used blood alone; tissue repertoires probably differ.

On this clone: The target antigen is unknown.

The TCR sequence derives from a man between 18 and 35 years old in good health. Sequenced sample: naive CD4+ T cells sorted from blood. Subset here: CD45RA+ positively selected. The chain is built from TRBV5-1 and TRBJ2-5; D is undetermined. For the CDR3, the DNA is TGCGCCAGCAGCTTGGCCGGCAGTACGTACCAAGAGACCCAGTACTTC. This gives the protein CASSLAGSTYQETQYF.